One and the same sample provided the 14 T cell receptor beta chains below, sequenced in a study of a mutant IDH1 vaccine in newly diagnosed glioma (TCRdb year 2021). Taken with the paper, the label for time point translates to: baseline, week 1 (first vaccination visit). What the treatment or condition label conveys for this sample: pre-vaccination baseline after standard-of-care therapy. Libraries were built with the immunoSEQ multiplex PCR assay. Not all clones reach the TCRdb copy of this immuneACCESS table, which keeps in-frame sequences only. Checked studies attribute under half of the gap to unresolved V genes and leave the rest unexplained. The sample table holds about 38,000 clones, of which around 90% were seen once. The ten largest clones represent roughly 18% of the sample. The sample in question was PBMCs, obtained from a glioma patient treated with radiotherapy, temozolomide or both. All receptors come from a man between 18 and 29 years old with glioma.

In this sample, this clone turned up once. V and J are TRBV7-9 and TRBJ2-3; perhaps TRBD2 as D (6 bases). CDR3 length: 16 amino acids. Deletions cut 1 base from V and 2 bases from J, with 13 bases between. Germline lookup yields CDR1 SEHNR and CDR2 FQNEAQ (reference sequence). The CDR3 is CASSLVRGGPTDTQYF. CDR3 nucleotides: TGTGCCAGCAGCTTAGTACGCGGAGGGCCCACAGATACGCAGTATTTT.

This rearrangement joins TRBV18 to TRBJ1-1; D unclear. The CDR3 totals 15 residues. The V end was cut by 3 bases, the J end by 0 bases, with 11 bases between. From germline, CDR1 is KGHSH and CDR2 LQKENI. The CDR3 here is CASSPPERMNTEAFF. The CDR3 DNA follows: TGTGCCAGCTCACCGCCAGAACGCATGAACACTGAAGCTTTCTTT.

A single count supports this clone. This rearrangement joins TRBV19 to TRBJ2-1; D is possibly TRBD2 (5 bases). The germline CDR1 and CDR2 sequences are LNHDA and SQIVND (reference sequence). The CDR3 is 15 residues long. The V end lost 2 bases, the J end lost 3 bases, and 11 bases lay between the germline ends. CDR3 nucleotide sequence: TGTGCCAGTAGTATATGGGTAGCGAACTACAATGAGCAGTTCTTC. This gives the protein CASSIWVANYNEQFF.

This clone was seen only once. V is TRBV7-2 and J is TRBJ2-3, with D perhaps matching TRBD2 (6 bases). Germline V gene sequence: CDR1 SGHTA, CDR2 FQGNSA. The CDR3 totals 16 residues. The V end lost 5 bases, the J end lost 2 bases, and 17 bases lay between the germline ends. The CDR3 sequence is CASSPGVAPFTDTQYF. In DNA, the CDR3 is TGTGCCAGCAGCCCGGGGGTAGCTCCCTTCACAGATACGCAGTATTTT.

The chain links TRBV18 to TRBJ1-1, with unresolved D. The V end was cut by 3 bases, the J end by 1 base, with 3 bases between. CDR3 size: 12 residues. Germline V CDR1 and CDR2: KGHSH, LQKENI. The CDR3 DNA reads as TGTGCCAGCTCACCTGAGAACACTGAAGCTTTCTTT. It is translated as CASSPENTEAFF.

The table lists this clone with a few counts. The J gene is TRBJ1-1, the V gene TRBV4-3, with D uncertain. The CDR3 runs to 16 residues. V was trimmed by 0 bases and J by 4 bases, leaving 15 bases between them. Germline values: CDR1 LGHNA, CDR2 YSLEER. The CDR3 sequence is CASSQELALEGTEAFF. Here the CDR3 DNA reads TGCGCCAGCAGCCAAGAGTTGGCCCTCGAGGGCACTGAAGCTTTCTTT.

The chain combines TRBV14 with TRBJ2-5, with D perhaps being TRBD1 or TRBD2 (5 bases each). Germline CDR1 SGHDN, CDR2 FVKESK. The CDR3 runs 15 residues. Trimming took off 4 bases at V and 1 base at J, with 13 bases between the two ends. The CDR3 here is CASSPGARVQETQYF. The CDR3 DNA reads TGTGCCAGCAGCCCCGGGGCGCGGGTCCAAGAGACCCAGTACTTC.

The rearrangement joins TRBV30 to TRBJ1-1, with D unresolved. CDR1 is GTSNPN and CDR2 is SVGIG in the germline V gene (reference sequence). V lost 0 bases and J lost 1, with 6 bases in between. The CDR3 runs 13 residues. The chain's CDR3 is CAWSVHRNTEAFF. The CDR3 DNA is TGTGCCTGGAGTGTACACAGGAACACTGAAGCTTTCTTT.

The V and J genes are TRBV5-4 and TRBJ1-4; D might be TRBD1 (6 bases). V was pared by 2 bases and J by 2 bases, with 13 bases between. Germline lookup yields CDR1 SGHNT and CDR2 YYREEE (reference sequence). This CDR3 contains 16 residues. As DNA, the CDR3 is TGTGCCAGCAGCTTAGGGGGGAGAACGACTAATGAAAAACTGTTTTTT. This codes for CASSLGGRTTNEKLFF.

The sample holds one count of this clone. The genes are TRBV5-1 and TRBJ1-4, with 10 bases aligning to TRBD1. Trimming at V came to 3 bases and at J to 5 bases, leaving 1 base not matched to a gene. CDR3 length equals 14 residues. Germline lookup yields CDR1 SGHRS and CDR2 YFSETQ. CDR3 bases: TGCGCCAGCAGCTCGGGACAGGGGAATGAAAAACTGTTTTTT. Its protein is CASSSGQGNEKLFF. The whole variable domain, filled in from reference TRBV5-1 and TRBJ1-4, reads KAGVTQTPRYLIKTRGQQVTLSCSPISGHRSVSWYQQTPGQGLQFLFEYFSETQRNKGNFPGRFSGRQFSNSRSEMNVSTLELGDSALYLCASSSGQGNEKLFFGSGTQLSVL.

This rearrangement joins TRBV29-1 to TRBJ1-1; D may be TRBD1 (5 bases). The germline V gene encodes CDR1 SQVTM and CDR2 ANQGSEA. Trimming removed 0 bases at V and 4 bases at J, with 12 bases between. CDR3 length: 14 residues. The CDR3 reads CSVEEPGPSTEAFF. As DNA, the CDR3 is TGCAGCGTTGAAGAGCCGGGGCCGAGCACTGAAGCTTTCTTT.

The rearrangement joins TRBV7-9 to TRBJ2-7; 10 nucleotides line up with TRBD2. Germline V lookup: CDR1 SEHNR, CDR2 FQNEAQ (reference sequence). V lost 2 bases to trimming and J lost 5 bases; unmatched junction nucleotides: 3. The CDR3 is 14 amino acids. This CDR3 is CASSLWLAGDEQYF. For the CDR3, the DNA is TGTGCCAGCAGCTTATGGCTAGCGGGAGACGAGCAGTACTTC.

This clone was picked up one time. CDR3 residues: CASSDGTGPGPQHF. The CDR3 DNA follows: TGTGCCAGCAGCGACGGGACAGGCCCTGGGCCCCAGCATTTT. This chain connects TRBV7-9 to TRBJ1-5; the match to TRBD1 covers 8 bases. Germline V lookup: CDR1 SEHNR, CDR2 FQNEAQ (reference sequence). Trimming at V came to 5 bases and at J to 9 bases, leaving 9 bases not matched to a gene. The CDR3 runs 14 residues.

The genes are TRBV7-2 and TRBJ2-1, with D possibly being TRBD2 (6 bases). The V end was cut by 4 bases, the J end by 2 bases, with 12 bases between. Germline values: CDR1 SGHTA, CDR2 FQGNSA. CDR3 length: 15 residues. The CDR3 DNA follows: TGTGCCAGCAGCTCTTCTAGCGCAACCTACAATGAGCAGTTCTTC. Protein: CASSSSSATYNEQFF.